The 6 T cell receptor beta chains reported below all come from one sample, sequenced in a study of tumor-infiltrating lymphocytes in primary liver carcinoma. The input was 500 ng total RNA; TCR beta cDNA was made from it with a constant-region primer. Slightly modified ARM-PCR with three nested multiplex PCR rounds yielded TCR beta libraries. Rounds one and two of PCR, each of 10 cycles, were primed with TRBV1-TRBV30 forward primers and a C-beta reverse primer. TCRdb processed the multiplex PCR reads anew with MiXCR; each CDR3 protein has one entry. The sample gives 250,000 to 350,000 distinct CDR3 sequences, around 50% of which show up once; about a sixth is in the top ten. Blood RNA originated from unsorted whole blood, with germline DNA additionally extracted. Material for sequencing was peripheral blood. The receptors were gathered from a woman aged 25 to 45 with primary liver carcinoma and hepatitis B virus infection.

A word on this clonotype: A read error is possible here, since a much larger clone lies one base away. The chain is built from TRBV6-5 and TRBJ2-1; weak D call: TRBD2 (6 bases). Germline V gene lookup returns CDR1 MNHEY and CDR2 SVGAGI. The CDR3 is 15 amino acids. Trimming pared 8 bases from V and 9 bases from J, leaving 23 bases between. CDR3 sequence reads: CASRSSPGGHSEQFF. CDR3 DNA: TGTGCCAGCCGATCTAGCCCCGGGGGTCACAGTGAGCAGTTCTTC.

Regarding this clonotype: The junction differs from germline at one of its ends, possibly a read error. The rearrangement links TRBV4-2 to TRBJ2-3, with 8 bases matching TRBD2. CDR1 LGHNA and CDR2 YNFKEQ come from the germline V gene. This CDR3 is 16 amino acids long. The CDR3: CASSQGSGILTDMQYF. The CDR3 nucleotides are TGTGCCAGCAGCCAGGGTAGCGGGATTTTGACGGATATGCAGTATTTT.

Comments on this clonotype: This sequence may be a read error, since a much larger clone differs from it by one base. This chain links TRBV12-3 or TRBV12-4 with TRBJ2-7, with D perhaps being TRBD1 or TRBD2 (6 bases each). The CDR3 loop spans 15 amino acids. The CDR3 reads CASREGGGSYYGQYF. In DNA form, the CDR3 reads TGTGCCAGCAGGGAGGGGGGCGGATCCTACTACGGGCAGTACTTC.

About this clonotype itself: This may stem from a read error, because a much larger clone lies one nucleotide away. In DNA, the CDR3 is TGTGCCGGCAGGCAGGATAGCAATCAGCCCCAGCATTTT. The encoded protein is CAGRQDSNQPQHF. The chain is built from TRBV6-2 or TRBV6-3 and TRBJ1-5; no clear D. From germline, CDR1 is MNHEY and CDR2 SVGEGT. The CDR3 length is 13 residues.

Of note for this clonotype: Its ends do not fully match the called genes, so a read error is possible. This chain joins TRBV12-3 or TRBV12-4 and TRBJ2-6, with 7 bases aligning to TRBD1. This CDR3 spans 15 amino acids. As DNA, the CDR3 is TGTGCCAGCAGTTTGTCCGGCGAGGGGGCCAACATCCTGACTTTC. It encodes CASSLSGEGANILTF.

J is TRBJ2-6 and V is TRBV30; TRBD1 agrees at 9 bases. The CDR3 loop spans 16 amino acids. The germline V gene encodes CDR1 GTSNPN and CDR2 SVGIG (reference sequence). Trimming at V came to 3 bases and at J to 8 bases, leaving 11 bases not matched to a gene. The CDR3 region is CAWRQRWTGETNVLTF. The CDR3 coding sequence is TGTGCCTGGAGGCAAAGGTGGACAGGGGAGACCAACGTCCTGACTTTC.